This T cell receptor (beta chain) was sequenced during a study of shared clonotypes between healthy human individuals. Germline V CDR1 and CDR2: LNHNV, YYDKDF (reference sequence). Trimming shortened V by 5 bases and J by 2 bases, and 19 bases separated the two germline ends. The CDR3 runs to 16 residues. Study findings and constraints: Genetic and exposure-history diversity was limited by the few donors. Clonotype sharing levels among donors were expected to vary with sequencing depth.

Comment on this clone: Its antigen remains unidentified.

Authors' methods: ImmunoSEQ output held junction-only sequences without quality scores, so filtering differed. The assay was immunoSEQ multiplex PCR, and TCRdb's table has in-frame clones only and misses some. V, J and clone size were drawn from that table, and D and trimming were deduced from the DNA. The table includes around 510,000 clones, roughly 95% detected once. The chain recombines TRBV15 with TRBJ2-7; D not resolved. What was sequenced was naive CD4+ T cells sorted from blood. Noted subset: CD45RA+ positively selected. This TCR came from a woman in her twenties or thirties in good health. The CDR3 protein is CATSDISLGLTYEQYF. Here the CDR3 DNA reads TGTGCCACCAGCGACATTAGCTTGGGTTTAACCTACGAGCAGTACTTC.